This note documents a single T cell receptor (beta chain) sequence. What it recognizes is unknown. V was trimmed by 3 bases and J by 6 bases, leaving 18 bases between them. CDR1 is SEHNR and CDR2 is FQNEAQ in the germline V gene (reference sequence). CDR3 length: 15 residues. Sequencing was done on patients that had shown CD8+CD57+ cell expansion by flow cytometry. The use of genomic DNA as template underpinned the TCR beta VDJ and CDR3 profiling. In TCRdb, the reads were re-called with MiXCR into one record per CDR3 protein. Altogether under 200,000 distinct CDR3 sequences are present, over 55% being singletons, with the ten largest covering about 50%. The data stem from a study of CD8+CD57+ T cells in acquired aplastic anemia. General study findings and limits: Researchers reported that CD8+ Simpson's diversity was not significantly different in patients versus controls.

Sequenced material: sorted CD4+, CD8+, or CD8+CD57+ T cells (not recorded which) from PBMCs. The chain has TRBV7-9 and TRBJ2-7; D tentatively fits TRBD1 or TRBD2 (5 bases each). This TCR came from a human donor with aplastic anemia. CDR3: CASSLEARGSGEQYF. The CDR3 DNA is TGTGCCAGCAGCTTGGAGGCGAGGGGCTCCGGCGAGCAGTACTTC.